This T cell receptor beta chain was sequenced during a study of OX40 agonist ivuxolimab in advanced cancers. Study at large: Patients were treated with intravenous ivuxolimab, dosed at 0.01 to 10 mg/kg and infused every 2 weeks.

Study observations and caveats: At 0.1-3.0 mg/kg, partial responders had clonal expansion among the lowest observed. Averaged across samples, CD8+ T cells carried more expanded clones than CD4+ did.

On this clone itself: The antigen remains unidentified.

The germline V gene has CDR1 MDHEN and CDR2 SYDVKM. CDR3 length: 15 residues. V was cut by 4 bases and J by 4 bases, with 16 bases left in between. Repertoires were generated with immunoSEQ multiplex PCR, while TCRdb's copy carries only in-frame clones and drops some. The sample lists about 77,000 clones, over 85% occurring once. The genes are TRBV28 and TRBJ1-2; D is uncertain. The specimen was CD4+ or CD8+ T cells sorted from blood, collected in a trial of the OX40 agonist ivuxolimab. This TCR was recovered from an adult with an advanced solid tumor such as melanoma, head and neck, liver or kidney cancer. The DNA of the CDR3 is TGTGCCAGCAGTTATCCACTTTGGACTAGCTATGGCTACACCTTC. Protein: CASSYPLWTSYGYTF.